This entry concerns a single TCR beta chain. Per the authors' pipeline: The assay estimated nucleated cells by amplifying reference gene primers. This table comes from immunoSEQ multiplex PCR, and its TCRdb copy is limited to in-frame clones, with some not included. Clone size and V and J calls were adopted from that table, with D and trimming inferred from the DNA. The sample lists some 200,000 clones, more than 75% occurring once. The data were obtained in a study of blood T cell repertoires in COVID-19. The overall study: Both acute and convalescent COVID-19 samples were obtained from the United States, Italy and Spain.

Trimming shortened V by 2 bases and J by 4 bases, and 23 bases separated the two germline ends. Germline CDR1 and CDR2: MNHEY and SMNVEV (reference sequence). The CDR3 is 18 residues long. The chain links TRBV27 to TRBJ1-2; TRBD1 might be the D (6 bases). The TCR originated in a man aged 50 to 60 who had recovered from COVID-19. What was sequenced was peripheral blood. Written as DNA, the CDR3 is TGTGCCAGCAGTTTACGGGCCTCGGACAGCACTTTCCCCTATGGCTACACCTTC. Its translation: CASSLRASDSTFPYGYTF.